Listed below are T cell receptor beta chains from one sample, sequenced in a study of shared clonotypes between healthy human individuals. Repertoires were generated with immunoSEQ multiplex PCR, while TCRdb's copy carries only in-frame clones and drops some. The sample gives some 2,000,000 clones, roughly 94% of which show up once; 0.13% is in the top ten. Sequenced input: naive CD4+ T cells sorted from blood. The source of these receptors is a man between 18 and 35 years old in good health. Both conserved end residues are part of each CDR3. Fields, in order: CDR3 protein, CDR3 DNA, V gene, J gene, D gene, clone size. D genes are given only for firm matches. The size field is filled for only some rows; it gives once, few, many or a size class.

CASSVGQGGITGELFF,TGTGCCAGCAGCGTAGGCCAAGGGGGTATCACCGGGGAGCTGTTTTTT,TRBV9,TRBJ2-2,.,.
CASSIGLAGNTGELFF,TGTGCCAGCAGCATCGGACTAGCGGGTAACACCGGGGAGCTGTTTTTT,TRBV21-1,TRBJ2-2,.,.
CASSQGVGTNEPQHF,TGTGCCAGCAGCCAAGGCGTGGGGACGAACGAGCCCCAGCATTTT,TRBV4-2,TRBJ1-5,.,.
CASSFTGGYGYTF,TGTGCCAGCAGTTTCACGGGGGGCTATGGCTACACCTTC,TRBV27,TRBJ1-2,.,.
CASSLVTGQDLYTGELFF,TGTGCCAGCAGCTTAGTAACGGGACAGGACCTATACACCGGGGAGCTGTTTTTT,TRBV7-9,TRBJ2-2,TRBD1,.
CASSVPGGQGGYSNQPQHF,TGTGCCAGCAGCGTACCCGGGGGACAGGGGGGCTATAGCAATCAGCCCCAGCATTTT,TRBV9,TRBJ1-5,TRBD1,.
CASSPVFRGELGEQYF,TGTGCCAGCAGCCCAGTGTTTCGCGGGGAACTGGGGGAGCAGTACTTC,TRBV4-2,TRBJ2-7,.,.
CASSLVTSGYNEQFF,TGTGCCAGCAGCTTAGTGACTAGCGGCTACAATGAGCAGTTCTTC,TRBV7-2,TRBJ2-1,TRBD2,.
CASSSGQIQETQYF,TGTGCCAGCAGCTCAGGACAGATCCAAGAGACCCAGTACTTC,TRBV9,TRBJ2-5,.,.
CASRGREASYEQYF,TGCGCCAGCAGAGGGAGGGAGGCCTCCTACGAGCAGTACTTC,TRBV10-2,TRBJ2-7,TRBD2,.
CASSLASGSRGYTF,TGTGCCAGCAGCTTAGCCTCAGGGAGTCGCGGCTACACCTTC,TRBV7-9,TRBJ1-2,.,.
CASSGQSSNYGYTF,TGTGCCAGCAGCGGGCAGAGTTCTAACTATGGCTACACCTTC,TRBV9,TRBJ1-2,.,.
CAIAVGTGSNTGELFF,TGCGCCATCGCGGTGGGGACAGGCTCGAACACCGGGGAGCTGTTTTTT,TRBV5-1,TRBJ2-2,TRBD1,few
CATSPGGPGNTIYF,TGTGCCACCAGCCCAGGGGGACCTGGAAACACCATATATTTT,TRBV15,TRBJ1-3,TRBD1,.
CASNIQGAVTEAFF,TGTGCCAGCAACATACAGGGGGCGGTCACTGAAGCTTTCTTT,TRBV7-2,TRBJ1-1,TRBD1,.
CASSLRAGTNHNEQFF,TGCGCCAGCAGCTTGAGGGCCGGGACTAACCACAATGAGCAGTTCTTC,TRBV5-1,TRBJ2-1,TRBD2,.
CASSDTRGGRNTGELFF,TGTGCCAGCAGCGACACAAGGGGCGGGAGGAACACCGGGGAGCTGTTTTTT,TRBV7-2,TRBJ2-2,TRBD2,.
CASSENGWQDEKLFF,TGTGCCAGCAGTGAAAACGGGTGGCAGGATGAAAAACTGTTTTTT,TRBV2,TRBJ1-4,.,.
CASSLDSGKQETQYF,TGCGCCAGCAGCTTGGATAGCGGGAAACAAGAGACCCAGTACTTC,TRBV5-1,TRBJ2-5,TRBD2,.
CASSIQRGSSTDTQYF,TGTGCCAGTAGTATCCAGCGGGGGTCTAGCACAGATACGCAGTATTTT,TRBV19,TRBJ2-3,TRBD2,.
CASSHYQPQHF,TGTGCCAGCAGCCACTATCAGCCCCAGCATTTT,TRBV13,TRBJ1-5,.,.
CASSFDLLAVNTGELFF,TGTGCCAGCTCCTTCGACTTGTTAGCGGTGAACACCGGGGAGCTGTTTTTT,TRBV18,TRBJ2-2,.,.
CASSLAGLGETQYF,TGTGCCAGCAGCTTAGCGGGTTTAGGAGAGACCCAGTACTTC,TRBV7-9,TRBJ2-5,.,.
CASKLGATLTYGYTF,TGTGCCAGCAAGCTTGGGGCCACACTTACTTATGGCTACACCTTC,TRBV5-6,TRBJ1-2,.,.
CASSDGRTEAFF,TGTGCCAGCAGTGACGGGAGGACTGAAGCTTTCTTT,TRBV6-4,TRBJ1-1,.,.
CASSPGLAGGVSEQFF,TGTGCCAGCAGCCCCGGACTAGCGGGAGGGGTCAGTGAGCAGTTCTTC,TRBV11-2,TRBJ2-1,TRBD2,.
CASSHGGAEAFF,TGTGCCAGCAGCCACGGAGGGGCTGAAGCTTTCTTT,TRBV7-2,TRBJ1-1,.,.
CASSRTGGTEAFF,TGTGCCAGCAGTCGGACAGGAGGGACTGAAGCTTTCTTT,TRBV6-5,TRBJ1-1,TRBD1,once
CASSYVQGYANEKLFF,TGTGCCAGCAGTTACGTCCAGGGGTACGCTAATGAAAAACTGTTTTTT,TRBV6-6,TRBJ1-4,.,.
CASRRNPAENIQYF,TGTGCCAGCAGACGTAATCCCGCGGAAAACATTCAGTACTTC,TRBV28,TRBJ2-4,.,.
CASSKQGGYEQYF,TGTGCCAGCAGCAAACAGGGGGGCTACGAGCAGTACTTC,TRBV6-6,TRBJ2-7,TRBD1,.
CASSLDFTDTQYF,TGTGCCAGCAGCTTAGATTTCACAGATACGCAGTATTTT,TRBV11-2,TRBJ2-3,.,.
CASSEARVGNEKLFF,TGTGCCAGCAGTGAAGCGCGGGTGGGGAATGAAAAACTGTTTTTT,TRBV6-1,TRBJ1-4,.,.
CASSLVQPQHF,TGTGCCAGCAGTTTAGTTCAGCCCCAGCATTTT,TRBV28,TRBJ1-5,.,.
CASSPDRRVHEQYF,TGTGCCAGCAGTCCGGACAGGAGAGTCCACGAGCAGTACTTC,TRBV6-7,TRBJ2-7,TRBD1,.
CASSPAGGQGTDTQYF,TGCGCCAGCAGCCCAGCGGGAGGACAGGGGACAGATACGCAGTATTTT,TRBV4-3,TRBJ2-3,.,once
CASSQERGRTEAFF,TGTGCCAGCAGCCAAGAAAGGGGAAGGACTGAAGCTTTCTTT,TRBV14,TRBJ1-1,.,.
CASSPLGAGLAGVGSYNEQFF,TGTGCCAGCTCCCCCCTGGGAGCAGGACTAGCGGGAGTGGGATCCTACAATGAGCAGTTCTTC,TRBV18,TRBJ2-1,TRBD2,.
CASRTDHGYTF,TGTGCCAGCAGGACAGACCATGGCTACACCTTC,TRBV6-5,TRBJ1-2,.,once
CASSIKPGTANTEAFF,TGTGCCAGTAGTATAAAACCGGGGACAGCGAACACTGAAGCTTTCTTT,TRBV19,TRBJ1-1,TRBD1,.
CASSRPDTYSGNTIYF,TGCGCCAGCAGCCGTCCAGACACCTACTCTGGAAACACCATATATTTT,TRBV4-1,TRBJ1-3,.,.
CASRLAGAYNEQFF,TGTGCCAGTAGACTAGCGGGAGCCTACAATGAGCAGTTCTTC,TRBV25-1,TRBJ2-1,TRBD2,.
CASSLSGFGEQYF,TGTGCCAGCAGTTTGTCAGGGTTCGGCGAGCAGTACTTC,TRBV28,TRBJ2-7,.,.
CASSEAQGGRGYTF,TGTGCCAGCAGTGAAGCGCAAGGGGGTCGTGGCTACACCTTC,TRBV6-1,TRBJ1-2,.,once
CASSESGRAPEAFF,.,TRBV10-2,TRBJ1-1,.,.
CASSLIWGAGDTQYF,TGTGCCAGCAGCTTAATTTGGGGGGCAGGAGATACGCAGTATTTT,TRBV7-2,TRBJ2-3,.,.